This TCR beta chain comes out of a study of T cells in tuberculosis. Study context: CD1B tetramers identified T cells specific for mycobacterial lipid GMM. IGRA-negative adolescents, IGRA-positive adolescents with latent tuberculosis and adults with active tuberculosis formed this South African cohort. Notes on the study in general: Active tuberculosis cases were adults; controls were adolescents. The TCR-beta difference was not significant; alpha differences partly reflected length.

This CDR3 comprises 15 residues. V was pared by 5 bases and J by 1 base, with 14 bases between. CDR1 is MNHEY, CDR2 SVGAGI, per germline. Produced via immunoSEQ multiplex PCR; TCRdb's table is partial and in-frame only. The table has about 34,000 clones, about 97% seen once. On this clone: Its antigen is not known.

Sequencing was performed on PBMCs. The chain uses TRBV6-5 and TRBJ1-1, with D possibly matching TRBD1 (6 bases). The clonotype originates from a donor aged 5-35 years with latent tuberculosis or without tuberculosis infection. The CDR3 reads CASSPYRVSNTEAFF. Here the CDR3 DNA reads TGTGCCAGCAGTCCATACAGGGTTTCGAACACTGAAGCTTTCTTT.